This TCR beta chain derives from a study of cytomegalovirus exposure and HLA in healthy donors. It was with 60 Vbeta and 13 Jbeta primers that the PCR ran. Clones were read by immunoSEQ multiplex PCR, and TCRdb kept only the in-frame ones, dropping some. This sample has roughly 120,000 clones; roughly three quarters occur once, and the top ten carry approximately 1%. Sequencing input: PBMCs. The origin of this receptor is a woman aged 30 to 39 in good health and CMV-seronegative.

In DNA, the CDR3 is TGCGCCAGCAGCTTGGGGCGTGCAGGGGGTGACACCATATATTTT. It specifies CASSLGRAGGDTIYF. J is TRBJ1-3 and V is TRBV5-1; TRBD1 aligns across 7 bases. Looked up from germline, CDR1 is SGHRS and CDR2 is YFSETQ. The CDR3 runs 15 residues. The V gene end was trimmed by 0 bases and the J gene end by 8 bases; junction bases not matched to a gene: 8.